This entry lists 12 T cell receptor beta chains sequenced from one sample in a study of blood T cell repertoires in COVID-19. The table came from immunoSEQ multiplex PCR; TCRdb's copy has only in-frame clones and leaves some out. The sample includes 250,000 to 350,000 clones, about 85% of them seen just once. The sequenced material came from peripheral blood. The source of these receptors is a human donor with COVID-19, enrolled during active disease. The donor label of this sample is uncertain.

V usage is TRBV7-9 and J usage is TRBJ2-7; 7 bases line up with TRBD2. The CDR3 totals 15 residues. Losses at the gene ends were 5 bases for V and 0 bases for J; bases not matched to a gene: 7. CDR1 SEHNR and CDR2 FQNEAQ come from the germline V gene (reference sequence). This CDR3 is CASSPVGGISYEQYF. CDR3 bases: TGTGCCAGCAGCCCAGTGGGGGGGATCTCCTACGAGCAGTACTTC.

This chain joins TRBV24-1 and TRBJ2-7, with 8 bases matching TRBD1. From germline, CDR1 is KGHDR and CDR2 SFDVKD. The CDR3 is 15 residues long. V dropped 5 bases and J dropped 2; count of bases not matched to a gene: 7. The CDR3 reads CATSAWTGLAYEQYF. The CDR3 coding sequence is TGTGCCACCAGTGCCTGGACAGGGCTGGCCTACGAGCAGTACTTC.

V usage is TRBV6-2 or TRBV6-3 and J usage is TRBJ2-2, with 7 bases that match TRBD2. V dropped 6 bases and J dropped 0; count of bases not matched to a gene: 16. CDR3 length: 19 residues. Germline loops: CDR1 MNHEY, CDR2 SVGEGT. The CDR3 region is CASSPIARGSMTNTGELFF. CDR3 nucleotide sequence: TGTGCCAGCAGCCCCATTGCGCGGGGGAGTATGACGAACACCGGGGAGCTGTTTTTT.

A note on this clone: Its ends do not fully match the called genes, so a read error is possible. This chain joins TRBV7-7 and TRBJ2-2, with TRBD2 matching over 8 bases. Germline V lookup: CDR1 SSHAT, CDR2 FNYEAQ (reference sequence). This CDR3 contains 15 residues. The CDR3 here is CASSLEREGTGELFF. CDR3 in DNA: TGTGCTAGCAGCTTGGAACGGGAGGGCACCGGGGAGCTGTTTTTT.

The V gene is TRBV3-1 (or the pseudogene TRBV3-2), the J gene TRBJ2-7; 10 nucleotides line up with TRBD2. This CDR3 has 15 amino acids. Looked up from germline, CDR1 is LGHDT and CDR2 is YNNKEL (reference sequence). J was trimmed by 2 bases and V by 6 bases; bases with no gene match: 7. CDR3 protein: CASRHSSGSPYEQYF. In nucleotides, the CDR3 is TGTGCCAGCAGACACTCTAGCGGGAGCCCCTACGAGCAGTACTTC.

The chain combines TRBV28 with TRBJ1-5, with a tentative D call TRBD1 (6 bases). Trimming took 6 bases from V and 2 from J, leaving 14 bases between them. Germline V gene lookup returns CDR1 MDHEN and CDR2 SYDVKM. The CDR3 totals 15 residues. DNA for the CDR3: TGTGCCAGCAGCCCGCAATGGACAGGCAATCAGCCCCAGCATTTT. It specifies CASSPQWTGNQPQHF.

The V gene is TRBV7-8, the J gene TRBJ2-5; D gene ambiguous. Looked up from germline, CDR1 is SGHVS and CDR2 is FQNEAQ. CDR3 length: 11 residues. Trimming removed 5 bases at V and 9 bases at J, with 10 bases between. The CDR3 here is CASSNPWPQYF. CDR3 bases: TGTGCCAGCAGCAACCCCTGGCCCCAGTACTTC.

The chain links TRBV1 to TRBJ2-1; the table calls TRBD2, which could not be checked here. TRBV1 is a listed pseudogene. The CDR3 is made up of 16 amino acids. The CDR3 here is CTSSQDKRTRNNEQFF. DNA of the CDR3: TGCACCAGCAGCCAAGATAAGCGGACCCGAAACAATGAGCAGTTCTTC.

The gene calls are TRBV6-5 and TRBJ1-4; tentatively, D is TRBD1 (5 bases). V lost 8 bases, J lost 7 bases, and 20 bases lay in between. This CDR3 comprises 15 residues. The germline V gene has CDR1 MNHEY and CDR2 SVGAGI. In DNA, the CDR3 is TGTGCCAGCGGGTCGTCCGGGACTAGGGGTGAAAAACTGTTTTTT. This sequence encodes CASGSSGTRGEKLFF.

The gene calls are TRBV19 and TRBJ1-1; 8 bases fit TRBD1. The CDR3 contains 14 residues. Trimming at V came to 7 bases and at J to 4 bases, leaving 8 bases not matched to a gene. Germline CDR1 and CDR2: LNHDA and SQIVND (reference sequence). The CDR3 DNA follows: TGTGCCAGTACCATCGGACAGGGTAGCACTGAAGCTTTCTTT. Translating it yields CASTIGQGSTEAFF.

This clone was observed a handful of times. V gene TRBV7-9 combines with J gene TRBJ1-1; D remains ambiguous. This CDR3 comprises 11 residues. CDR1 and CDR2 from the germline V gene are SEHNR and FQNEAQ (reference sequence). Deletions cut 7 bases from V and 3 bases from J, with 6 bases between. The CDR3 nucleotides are TGTGCCAGCATAGCGTACACTGAAGCTTTCTTT. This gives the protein CASIAYTEAFF. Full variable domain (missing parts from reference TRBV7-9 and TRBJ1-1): DTGVSQNPRHKITKRGQNVTFRCDPISEHNRLYWYRQTLGQGPEFLTYFQNEAQLEKSRLLSDRFSAERPKGSFSTLEIQRTEQGDSAMYLCASIAYTEAFFGQGTRLTVV.

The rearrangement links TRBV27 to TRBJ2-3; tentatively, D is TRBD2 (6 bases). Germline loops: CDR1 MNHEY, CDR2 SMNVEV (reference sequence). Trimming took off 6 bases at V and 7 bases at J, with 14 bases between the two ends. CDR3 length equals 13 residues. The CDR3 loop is CASRAGPTYTQYF. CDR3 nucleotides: TGTGCCAGCAGAGCGGGCCCCACCTATACGCAGTATTTT.